The clone carrying this T cell receptor beta chain was counted a few times. Its antigen is unknown. This specimen belongs to a study of CD8 T cells in ankylosing spondylitis. Notes on the study in general: In ankylosing spondylitis blood, a motif of roughly 8 highly homologous TCR beta variants appeared characteristic. Those disease-linked clones were CD8+; they were also relatively rare in peripheral blood. Certain motif variants had earlier appeared in reactive arthritis synovial fluid and blood. Enrichment of disease-linked clones was reportedly significant in matched ankylosing spondylitis synovial fluid.

The CDR3 totals 16 residues. Germline CDR1 MNHEY, CDR2 SMNVEV (reference sequence). J gave up 4 bases and V 3 bases, and 1 base lay outside the gene matches. TCRdb reprocessed the 5' RACE reads via MiXCR and lists one record per CDR3 protein. The sample contains hundreds of thousands of distinct CDR3 sequences, around 21% of which appear only once. This rearrangement joins TRBV27 to TRBJ2-2, with 14 bases aligning to TRBD2. The TCR sequence derives from a female donor with ankylosing spondylitis or in good health (not recorded which). Sequencing input: blood, either unsorted or a sorted T cell fraction (not recorded which). The CDR3 sequence: CASSLGLAGVTGELFF. The CDR3 DNA reads TGTGCCAGCAGTTTGGGACTAGCGGGAGTCACCGGGGAGCTGTTTTTT.